Below are 21 T cell receptor beta chains sequenced from a single sample in a study of blood T cell repertoires in COVID-19. TCRdb's table, derived via immunoSEQ multiplex PCR, lists solely in-frame clones and lacks some. The data contain about 36,000 clones, approximately 78% of them singletons. The specimen sequenced was peripheral blood. Source of these receptors: a human donor in a cohort sampled during active or convalescent COVID-19. The donor label of this sample is uncertain.

The gene calls are TRBV9 and TRBJ2-5; 13 bases fit TRBD2. V shed 4 bases and J 4 bases; nucleotides not matched to a gene: 7. This CDR3 spans 16 amino acids. Germline V gives CDR1 SGDLS, CDR2 YYNGEE. The CDR3 is CASSPGLAGVGETQYF. The CDR3 bases are TGTGCCAGCAGCCCCGGACTAGCGGGAGTAGGAGAGACCCAGTACTTC.

This clone appeared a single time. The rearrangement joins TRBV4-2 to TRBJ2-1; TRBD1 aligns across 9 bases. Germline values: CDR1 LGHNA, CDR2 YNFKEQ. The CDR3 is 14 amino acids. Germline trimming cut 5 bases from V and 9 bases from J; bases unmatched to any gene: 8. CDR3 in DNA: TGTGCCAGCAGCTCACGGACAGGGGAAACTGAGCAGTTCTTC. Residues: CASSSRTGETEQFF.

The chain links TRBV5-8 to TRBJ1-3, with D uncertain. CDR3 length: 12 amino acids. Looked up from germline, CDR1 is SGHTS and CDR2 is YDEGEE. V was trimmed by 2 bases and J by 8 bases, leaving 8 bases between them. The DNA for the CDR3 is TGTGCCAGCAGCTTTGGGAGGGACACCATATATTTT. As protein: CASSFGRDTIYF.

This clone was seen just once. The chain uses TRBV28 and TRBJ2-5; D gene ambiguous. The CDR3 spans 15 residues. V shed 4 bases and J shed 3 bases, with 15 bases lying between them. CDR1 MDHEN and CDR2 SYDVKM come from the germline V gene. CDR3 amino acids: CASSSPAGSKETQYF. The CDR3 DNA reads as TGTGCCAGCAGTTCCCCAGCCGGGTCAAAAGAGACCCAGTACTTC.

In its sample, this clone was seen a few times. The V gene is TRBV7-2, the J gene TRBJ1-1, with 10 nucleotides matching TRBD1. The CDR3 extends over 16 amino acids. Trimming at V came to 5 bases and at J to 5 bases, leaving 11 bases not matched to a gene. Germline V gene lookup returns CDR1 SGHTA and CDR2 FQGNSA. The CDR3 protein is CASSPAGTGVGTEAFF. The CDR3 region has the DNA TGTGCCAGCAGCCCCGCCGGGACAGGGGTTGGAACTGAAGCTTTCTTT.

V usage is TRBV28 and J usage is TRBJ2-7, with 7 bases identical to TRBD1. Germline lookup yields CDR1 MDHEN and CDR2 SYDVKM. CDR3 size: 15 residues. The trim removed 6 bases at V and 4 bases at J, leaving 12 bases unmatched. Here the CDR3 DNA reads TGTGCCAGCAGGTCAGACAGGGTAGGGATATACGAGCAGTACTTC. This encodes CASRSDRVGIYEQYF.

The chain has TRBV7-2 and TRBJ2-3; TRBD2 aligns across 7 bases. CDR1 is SGHTA and CDR2 is FQGNSA in the germline V gene. CDR3 length: 15 amino acids. The V segment lost 6 bases and the J segment 3 bases; nucleotides outside the gene matches: 9. The CDR3 reads CASSRDGLETDTQYF. For the CDR3, the DNA is TGTGCCAGCAGTCGAGACGGACTAGAAACAGATACGCAGTATTTT.

In DNA, the CDR3 is TGTGCCAGCAGCCTCGGGCTAGCGGGAGGACAAGAGACCCAGTACTTC. It encodes CASSLGLAGGQETQYF. The rearrangement links TRBV6-2 or TRBV6-3 to TRBJ2-5, with 11 bases lining up with TRBD2. The germline gives CDR1 MNHEY, CDR2 SVGEGT. The CDR3 contains 16 residues. Trimming took 6 bases from V and 2 from J; bases not matched to a gene: 8.

The J gene is TRBJ2-3, the V gene TRBV5-8; D gene uncertain. Trimming left V 5 bases short and J 3 bases short, with 7 bases between. This CDR3 comprises 12 residues. CDR1 and CDR2 from the germline V gene are SGHTS and YDEGEE. DNA for the CDR3: TGTGCCAGCAGGCCCGGGACAGATACGCAGTATTTT. This sequence encodes CASRPGTDTQYF.

This clone was detected once. The CDR3 DNA follows: TGTGCCAGCAGTATCTTGCTACGTACCAAAAACATTCAGTACTTC. It encodes CASSILLRTKNIQYF. The genes are TRBV6-2 or TRBV6-3 and TRBJ2-4, with D uncertain. This CDR3 is built from 15 residues. Germline V gene lookup returns CDR1 MNHEY and CDR2 SVGEGT. Trimming shortened V by 5 bases and J by 2 bases, and 13 bases separated the two germline ends.

This chain joins TRBV15 and TRBJ2-3; D uncertain. V was trimmed by 3 bases and J by 3 bases, leaving 16 bases between them. The V gene's germline CDR1 is LNHNV and CDR2 YYDKDF (reference sequence). The CDR3 runs 16 residues. The CDR3 coding sequence is TGTGCCACCAGCAGTGCCTCGACACGCCGAACAGATACGCAGTATTTT. Protein: CATSSASTRRTDTQYF.

This chain connects TRBV18 to TRBJ2-3, with 7 positions matching TRBD1. The CDR3 loop spans 14 amino acids. Germline-derived CDR1 and CDR2 are KGHSH and LQKENI. Trimming cost V 4 bases and J 4 bases; bases outside gene matches: 5. CDR3 protein: CASSLRQGSDTQYF. In DNA form, the CDR3 reads TGTGCCAGCTCACTAAGACAGGGATCAGATACGCAGTATTTT.

The V call is TRBV25-1, the J call TRBJ2-2, with TRBD2 matching over 14 bases. V was clipped by 2 bases and J by 6 bases; unmatched bases: 5. The CDR3 has 17 amino acids. CDR1 is MGHDK and CDR2 is SYGVNS in the germline V gene. CDR3 bases: TGTGCCAGCAGTGAAAAGGGACTAGCGGGAGACGCCGGGGAGCTGTTTTTT. Translation: CASSEKGLAGDAGELFF. Drawing the rest from reference TRBV25-1 and TRBJ2-2, the complete variable domain is EADIYQTPRYLVIGTGKKITLECSQTMGHDKMYWYQQDPGMELHLIHYSYGVNSTEKGDLSSESTVSRIRTEHFPLTLESARPSHTSQYLCASSEKGLAGDAGELFFGEGSRLTVL.

This rearrangement joins TRBV5-1 to TRBJ2-5; tentative D call: TRBD2 (5 bases). Germline V CDR1 and CDR2: SGHRS, YFSETQ. The CDR3 has 14 residues. Between the trimmed V and J ends, which lost 3 bases and 5 bases, there was a span of 14 bases. As DNA, the CDR3 is TGCGCCAGCAGCTCAGCGGCCCGATGGGAGACCCAGTACTTC. Translation gives CASSSAARWETQYF.

The genes are TRBV6-5 and TRBJ1-2; 7 positions agree with TRBD1. Germline trimming cut 4 bases from V and 5 bases from J; bases unmatched to any gene: 7. The CDR3 runs to 14 residues. Germline V gene data show CDR1 as MNHEY and CDR2 as SVGAGI. The CDR3 DNA reads as TGTGCCAGCAGTTCCGGCGACAGGGAATATGGCTACACCTTC. As protein: CASSSGDREYGYTF.

The chain uses TRBV7-9 and TRBJ1-3; the D gene is possibly TRBD1 (6 bases). The CDR3 runs to 15 residues. Trimming left V 5 bases short and J 3 bases short, with 14 bases between. CDR1 and CDR2 from the germline V gene are SEHNR and FQNEAQ (reference sequence). The DNA for the CDR3 is TGTGCCAGCAGCCCAACCGGGACACTTGGAAACACCATATATTTT. Translated, it gives CASSPTGTLGNTIYF.

This chain links TRBV27 with TRBJ2-7; D is undetermined. The germline V and J ends were trimmed by 6 bases and 2 bases, with 5 bases remaining between them. Germline values: CDR1 MNHEY, CDR2 SMNVEV (reference sequence). This CDR3 region has 11 residues. The CDR3 DNA follows: TGTGCCAGCAGATCAGCCTACGAGCAGTACTTC. Its protein is CASRSAYEQYF.

J is TRBJ1-5 and V is TRBV7-2, with a possible D match to TRBD1 (6 bases). V lost 6 bases to trimming and J lost 7 bases, with 13 bases between them. This CDR3 has 13 residues. CDR1 is SGHTA, CDR2 FQGNSA, per germline. In nucleotides, the CDR3 is TGTGCCAGCAGTGAAGGGGGGGGCCAGCCCCAGCATTTT. This encodes CASSEGGGQPQHF. The variable domain in full, with the rest retrieved from reference TRBV7-2 and TRBJ1-5, is GAGVSQSPSNKVTEKGKDVELRCDPISGHTALYWYRQSLGQGLEFLIYFQGNSAPDKSGLPSDRFSAERTGGSVSTLTIQRTQQEDSAVYLCASSEGGGQPQHFGDGTRLSIL.

The J gene is TRBJ1-6, the V gene TRBV5-1, with 9 bases lining up with TRBD1. The CDR3 length is 15 residues. Trimming removed 7 bases from V and 7 bases from J; junction bases left unmatched: 9. In germline, CDR1 is SGHRS, CDR2 YFSETQ. CDR3 amino acids: CASWHGDRDNSPLHF. The DNA of the CDR3 is TGCGCCAGCTGGCATGGGGACAGGGACAATTCACCCCTCCACTTT.

J is TRBJ2-7 and V is TRBV19; 7 positions agree with TRBD1. Trimming took 4 bases from V and 1 from J; bases not matched to a gene: 4. This CDR3 has 14 residues. From germline, CDR1 is LNHDA and CDR2 SQIVND (reference sequence). The CDR3 region is CASSTGTESYEQYF. The CDR3 DNA follows: TGTGCCAGTAGTACCGGGACAGAATCCTACGAGCAGTACTTC.

This clone was seen more than once but under ten times. The gene calls are TRBV5-1 and TRBJ2-5, with 10 bases lining up with TRBD2. The CDR3 spans 17 residues. V shed 0 bases, J shed 5 bases, and the junction held 10 bases outside the gene matches. Germline V gene data show CDR1 as SGHRS and CDR2 as YFSETQ. The CDR3 protein is CASSLGLAGAQGETQYF. CDR3 coding DNA: TGCGCCAGCAGCTTGGGACTAGCGGGCGCCCAGGGCGAGACCCAGTACTTC.